This T cell receptor (beta chain) was obtained from a study of blood T cell repertoires in COVID-19. Some clones are missing from TCRdb's copy, which holds only in-frame ones; the method was immunoSEQ multiplex PCR. The sample shows fewer than 150,000 clones, roughly four fifths of them seen only once. CDR1 and CDR2 from the germline V gene are SGHAT and FQDESV (reference sequence). The V end was cut by 5 bases, the J end by 3 bases, with 17 bases between. This CDR3 has 16 residues. Residents of about two dozen US areas, aged about 18 to 95 years, made up the participants. Symptom resolution, clearance, or two negative PCRs marked donors in Cohort 3 as recovered.

The receptor was derived from a man aged 25 to 40 who had recovered from COVID-19. The chain couples TRBV11-1 to TRBJ1-3, with D possibly matching TRBD1 (5 bases). Input material: PBMCs or T cells enriched from blood (not recorded which). In DNA, the CDR3 is TGTGCCAGCAGCCCAGGGCCACCCCGGCTTGGAAACACCATATATTTT. This gives the protein CASSPGPPRLGNTIYF.